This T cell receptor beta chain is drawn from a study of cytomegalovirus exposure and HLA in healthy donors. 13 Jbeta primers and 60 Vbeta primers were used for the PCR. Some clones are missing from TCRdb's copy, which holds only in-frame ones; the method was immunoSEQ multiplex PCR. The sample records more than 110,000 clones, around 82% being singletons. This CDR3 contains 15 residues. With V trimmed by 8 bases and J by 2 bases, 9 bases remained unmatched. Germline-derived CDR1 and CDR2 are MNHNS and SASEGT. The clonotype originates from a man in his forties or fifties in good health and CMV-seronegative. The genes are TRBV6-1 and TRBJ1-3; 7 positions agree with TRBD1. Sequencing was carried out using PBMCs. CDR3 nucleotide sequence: TGTGCCAGCGGTGGTCAGGGGGACCCTGGAAACACCATATATTTT. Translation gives CASGGQGDPGNTIYF.